A selection of T cell receptor beta chains follows, all from one sample in a study of T cells in Graves' hyperthyroidism and ophthalmopathy. Each CDR3 protein is one row after TCRdb ran MiXCR on the multiplex PCR reads. The sample consists of hundreds of thousands of distinct CDR3 sequences, around 20% of them appearing once. The source material was blood. The source of these receptors is a man aged 25-45 years with Graves' ophthalmopathy. CDR3s leave out the opening cysteine and the closing phenylalanine or tryptophan. The order of the fields is D gene, clone size, V gene, CDR3 protein. D genes are given only for firm matches. Size tells how often a clone was seen (once, few, many) or the class of an expanded clone, and some rows leave it out.

TRBD2 - TRBV5-1 ASSQGTSGGFSYEQY
- - TRBV11-2 ASSLAGVIRAF
- - TRBV19 ASSIGHSNQPQH
- few TRBV29-1 SVLGTYGYT
- - TRBV9 ASSPARSSTNEKLF
- many TRBV5-1 ASSLEGANYGYT
TRBD2 few TRBV18 ASSPPGLAAPPKGQY
- - TRBV7-8 ASSSGQLDTQY
TRBD2 - TRBV6-5 ASSYSESGSTYNEQF
- many TRBV2 ASRKQESSYNEQF
- many TRBV11-2 ASSLAADTDTQY
- many TRBV20-1 SASLGTGNQPQH
- few TRBV11-2 ASSLGSGNYGYT
- few TRBV11-3 AISPGVNTGELF
- - TRBV19 ASSIRDPGTGNTIY
- - TRBV6-1 ASSSLVMVYEQY